The entry that follows covers one T cell receptor beta chain sequence. The antigen is undetermined. V was pared by 2 bases and J by 3 bases, with 16 bases between. Germline V gives CDR1 LGHNA, CDR2 YSLEER. The CDR3 extends over 16 amino acids. The entry originates in a study of blood T cells in healthy people across ages. Study-level results: Calculation of diversity from one million T cells yielded estimates considered to be underestimates. A strong correlation between TCR beta diversity and naive T cell percentage was seen.

Sample-barcoded 5' priming and a J-beta primer mix drove a second PCR of roughly 6 to 12 cycles. Template switching added a 12-random-nucleotide identifier to every cDNA molecule. Every sample gave at least 3 million paired-end reads containing CDR3. Via MiXCR, TCRdb re-called the 5' RACE reads, giving one row per CDR3 protein. The sample lists about 1.1 million distinct CDR3 sequences, roughly two fifths occurring once. This chain uses TRBV4-3 with TRBJ2-5, with D possibly matching TRBD2 (6 bases). The specimen was blood. The source of this sequence is a man in his late teens or twenties in good health. The CDR3 protein is CASSQSVGGMKETQYF. The CDR3 DNA sequence: TGCGCCAGCAGCCAATCGGTTGGGGGGATGAAAGAGACCCAGTACTTC.